This entry concerns a single T cell receptor (beta chain). Its cognate antigen has yet to be identified. The input lacks base qualities; no much larger clone sits a single base away. The CDR3, from cysteine to phenylalanine, totals 14 residues. CDR3 DNA only is kept here, 42 bases in frame from base 1. The germline V gene encodes CDR1 MNHEY and CDR2 SMNVEV (reference sequence). V was cut back by 5 bases and J by 4 bases, leaving a gap of 12 bases between them. Collaborating institutions collected whole blood in K2EDTA tubes following their own protocols. Collaborator samples were shipped for TCRbeta analysis as frozen whole blood, isolated PBMCs, or DNA extracted from either sample type. The data were obtained in a study of blood T cell repertoires in COVID-19 (dated by TCRdb to 2020 to 2021). At the level of the whole study: Samples from collaborators originated in the United States, Italy and Spain and spanned both the acute and convalescent phases of COVID-19. The material from the prospective study consisted of cDNA or gDNA derived from T cells, B-cell-depleted T cells, or PBMCs. Nearly every sample came with metadata listing a de-identified subject ID, COVID-19 status, age in years and sex. The samples were drawn from two sources: the first 160 participants of the ongoing ImmuneRACE study, and about 1,300 subjects contributed by 6 global collaborators. Deeply sampled blood TCRbeta repertoires from subjects exposed to, actively infected with, or recovered from COVID-19 were included in the dataset. The repertoires were released in a freely available public database meant as a resource for research on the immune response to SARS-CoV-2. Where available, HLA class I and class II types were taken from metadata supplied by the sample provider and were not determined by assay-based typing.

TCRbeta CDR3 regions were amplified from genomic DNA by means of the immunoSEQ Assay, a bias-controlled multiplex PCR. Per the authors' processing: The number of nucleated cells in each sample was estimated from the amplification of reference gene primers within the assay. Sequence reads were collapsed and filtered to measure the absolute abundance of every unique TCRbeta CDR3 rearrangement. Productive Simpson clonality was computed per sample as the square root of Simpson's diversity index over productive rearrangements. This is the immuneACCESS table as TCRdb keeps it, with only in-frame sequences that have V and J called. A part of the clones is gone; compared with another copy, unresolved V genes explain less than half, and the rest is unexplained. V and J calls plus clone size are reproduced from that table; the DNA served to infer D and trimming. The sample records about 210,000 clones, 75% to 90% of which are singletons. Roughly 0.69% of the sample is in the top ten clones.

The full study reports these points: The quantity of clinical and demographic metadata differed by source and by participant and was supplied without curation.

This sequence uses TRBV27 and TRBJ2-1; a tentative D call is TRBD2 (6 bases match). The source is a man between 40 and 49 years old with acute or convalescent COVID-19. Material for sequencing was peripheral blood. In nucleotides, the sequence is TGTGCCAGCAGTCCCGGGACTGGGTACAATGAGCAGTTCTTC. Its translation reads: CASSPGTGYNEQFF.